This T cell receptor beta chain was identified in a study of T-cell reconstitution after alpha-beta-depleted transplantation in children. Study outcomes and limitations: From newly produced T cells came most of the T-cell counts and diversity one year after transplant. Diversity of TCRbeta at day 60 was high in some patients, arising from surviving recipient T cells and thymic progenitors. Several hundred expanded graft clones reportedly were the source of alpha-beta T cells about two months after transplant.

TCRbeta library construction was performed incorporating unique molecular identifiers. Using its own MiXCR run on the PCR reads, TCRdb lists one record per CDR3 protein. The sample has 780,000 or so distinct CDR3 sequences, less than 20% seen once; the top ten hold roughly 5%. About this clonotype itself: What it binds is not known.

Germline CDR1 SGHRS, CDR2 YFSETQ. The CDR3 extends over 15 amino acids. Trimming pared 0 bases from V and 0 bases from J, leaving 4 bases between. J is TRBJ2-6 and V is TRBV5-1; D gene unclear. Sequences were derived from PBMCs, mostly from graft donor cells, sampled 360 days after TCRalphabeta/CD19-depleted stem cell transplant. The receptor was isolated from a male patient aged 10 to 17 who had a stem cell transplant for acute lymphoblastic leukemia, so the T cells may come from the graft donor. CDR3 DNA: TGCGCCAGCAGCTTGGTAATCTCTGGGGCCAACGTCCTGACTTTC. As protein: CASSLVISGANVLTF.